Following are 29 T cell receptor beta chains from one sample sequenced in a study of identical twins. TCRdb re-called the 5' RACE reads through MiXCR, storing one row per CDR3 protein. The sample yields about 1.7 million distinct CDR3 sequences, about 32% seen once. Sequenced sample: cord blood. Every receptor here comes from a newborn girl in good health.

The chain combines TRBV11-2 with TRBJ1-4, with 7 bases identical to TRBD1. Germline values: CDR1 SGHAT, CDR2 FQNNGV. V gave up 1 base and J gave up 1 base; unmatched junction bases: 3. This CDR3 is built from 16 residues. CDR3 sequence: CASSLGRGRTNEKLFF. CDR3 nucleotides: TGTGCCAGCAGCTTAGGAAGGGGGCGAACTAATGAAAAACTGTTTTTT. Combining the CDR3 with reference TRBV11-2 and TRBJ1-4 gives the whole variable domain EAGVAQSPRYKIIEKRQSVAFWCNPISGHATLYWYQQILGQGPKLLIQFQNNGVVDDSQLPKDRFSAERLKGVDSTLKIQPAKLEDSAVYLCASSLGRGRTNEKLFFGSGTQLSVL.

This clonotype was recorded at least ten times. The chain employs TRBV7-9 and TRBJ1-4, with TRBD1 as a possible D gene (5 bases). The germline V gene encodes CDR1 SEHNR and CDR2 FQNEAQ (reference sequence). The CDR3 is made up of 15 amino acids. Trimming shortened V by 0 bases and J by 5 bases, and 10 bases separated the two germline ends. The CDR3 protein is CASSLASGQNEKLFF. The CDR3 DNA reads TGTGCCAGCAGCTTAGCGTCGGGGCAAAATGAAAAACTGTTTTTT.

The chain is built from TRBV10-3 and TRBJ1-2; TRBD1 aligns across 10 bases. The CDR3 runs 14 residues. Trimming at V came to 4 bases and at J to 4 bases, leaving 3 bases not matched to a gene. Germline-derived CDR1 and CDR2 are ENHRY and SYGVKD. The chain's CDR3 is CAISGRQGAYGYTF. The CDR3 region has the DNA TGTGCCATCAGTGGCCGACAGGGGGCCTATGGCTACACCTTC.

This clonotype has a handful of counts. The chain carries TRBV4-1 and TRBJ1-5; no clear D. The CDR3 has 15 amino acids. The V and J ends lost 1 base and 0 bases respectively, with 7 bases between them. From germline, CDR1 is MGHRA and CDR2 YSYEKL. Here the CDR3 reads CASSQGEYSNQPQHF. CDR3 nucleotide sequence: TGCGCCAGCAGCCAAGGGGAATATAGCAATCAGCCCCAGCATTTT.

A few counts support this clonotype. The chain joins TRBV7-2 to TRBJ2-1; TRBD2 is a possible D gene (6 bases). Trimming took 5 bases from V and 8 from J, leaving 16 bases between them. The CDR3 is made up of 14 amino acids. The germline V gene has CDR1 SGHTA and CDR2 FQGNSA. In DNA form, the CDR3 reads TGTGCCAGCAGCAATACCGGGACTCTCGATGAGCAGTTCTTC. The encoded protein is CASSNTGTLDEQFF.

The V gene is TRBV6-2 or TRBV6-3, the J gene TRBJ2-2, with D unresolved. Trimming shortened V by 6 bases and J by 1 base, and 6 bases separated the two germline ends. Germline values: CDR1 MNHEY, CDR2 SVGEGT. CDR3 length equals 13 residues. This CDR3 reads CASRQENTGELFF. CDR3 sequence (DNA): TGTGCCAGCAGACAAGAGAACACCGGGGAGCTGTTTTTT.

This sequence joins TRBV20-1 and TRBJ1-6; the match to TRBD1 covers 8 bases. The V gene's germline CDR1 is DFQATT and CDR2 SNEGSKA (reference sequence). The CDR3 is made up of 13 amino acids. J gave up 9 bases and V 6 bases, and 7 bases lay outside the gene matches. CDR3 DNA sequence: TGCAGTGCCCCGACAGGGGTGGGTTCACCCCTCCACTTT. This codes for CSAPTGVGSPLHF.

The chain employs TRBV12-3 or TRBV12-4 and TRBJ1-5; 7 bases are shared with TRBD1. The CDR3 length is 14 residues. V gave up 5 bases and J gave up 6 bases; unmatched junction bases: 7. The CDR3 here is CASSHSTGLQPQHF. As DNA, the CDR3 is TGTGCCAGCAGTCACTCGACAGGGCTTCAGCCCCAGCATTTT.

The chain carries TRBV7-9 and TRBJ2-7, with D perhaps assigned TRBD1 or TRBD2 (5 bases each). Trimming left V 5 bases short and J 6 bases short, with 20 bases between. The V gene's germline CDR1 is SEHNR and CDR2 FQNEAQ (reference sequence). There are 15 residues in the CDR3. CDR3 DNA sequence: TGTGCCAGCAGCCCTGAGTGGACGGGACGTAGCGAGCAGTACTTC. Amino acids: CASSPEWTGRSEQYF. Looking up the rest from reference TRBV7-9 and TRBJ2-7 gives the full variable domain: DTGVSQNPRHKITKRGQNVTFRCDPISEHNRLYWYRQTLGQGPEFLTYFQNEAQLEKSRLLSDRFSAERPKGSFSTLEIQRTEQGDSAMYLCASSPEWTGRSEQYFGPGTRLTVT.

The table lists this clonotype with a few counts. The genes are TRBV6-1 and TRBJ1-1, with D unresolved. CDR1 and CDR2 (germline): MNHNS, SASEGT. The CDR3 runs to 13 residues. V dropped 6 bases and J dropped 1 base, with 9 bases sitting between them. CDR3 nucleotides: TGTGCCAGCAGCGCGGTCGGGAACACTGAAGCTTTCTTT. Its translation is CASSAVGNTEAFF.

The V call is TRBV28, the J call TRBJ2-7, with D perhaps TRBD1 (6 bases). This CDR3 is 16 amino acids long. CDR1 is MDHEN, CDR2 SYDVKM, per germline. V lost 6 bases, J lost 5 bases, and 23 bases lay in between. CDR3 bases: TGTGCCAGCAGCAGTTCAATCTGGGGGCGCGGTCACGAGCAGTACTTC. Its translation: CASSSSIWGRGHEQYF.

The sample holds a few counts of this clonotype. The rearrangement uses TRBV28 and TRBJ2-1; 9 bases are shared with TRBD2. CDR1 is MDHEN, CDR2 SYDVKM, per germline. The junction had 5 bases not matched to a gene; V was cut back by 4 bases and J by 4 bases. The CDR3 spans 15 residues. The CDR3: CASSSSGIHYNEQFF. The CDR3 DNA sequence: TGTGCCAGCAGTTCTAGCGGGATACATTACAATGAGCAGTTCTTC.

A word on this clonotype: Germline and junction disagree at one end, which may indicate a read error. The chain uses TRBV12-3 or TRBV12-4 and TRBJ2-3; TRBD1 might be the D (5 bases). This CDR3 is built from 16 residues. CDR3 in amino acids: CASSSGRASRADTEYF. As DNA, the CDR3 is TGTGCCAGCAGTTCAGGCAGGGCCTCACGAGCAGATACGGAGTATTTT.

The V and J genes are TRBV6-1 and TRBJ2-1; D might be TRBD1 (6 bases). Germline CDR1 MNHNS, CDR2 SASEGT. The CDR3 contains 13 residues. Trimming cost V 10 bases and J 4 bases, with 14 bases left between them. CDR3 residues: CATVDSPYNEQFF. The CDR3 coding sequence is TGTGCCACCGTGGACAGCCCTTACAATGAGCAGTTCTTC.

Of note for this clonotype: This sequence may be a read error, since a much larger clone differs from it by one base. The chain carries TRBV20-1 and TRBJ2-3; 9 positions match TRBD2. The CDR3 covers 14 residues. The germline V gene has CDR1 DFQATT and CDR2 SNEGSKA (reference sequence). The ends lost 3 bases at V and 5 bases at J; junction bases unmatched: 6. Here the CDR3 reads CSARAGGRIDTQYF. CDR3 nucleotide sequence: TGCAGTGCTAGGGCGGGAGGGCGCATAGATACGCAGTATTTT.

The sample holds a few counts of this clonotype. The chain is built from TRBV6-1 and TRBJ1-5, with TRBD1 matching over 12 bases. The CDR3 is 19 residues long. Trimming removed 4 bases from V and 5 bases from J; junction bases left unmatched: 15. Germline loops: CDR1 MNHNS, CDR2 SASEGT. The CDR3 nucleotides are TGTGCCAGCAGTGTACGATTCTCCGGGACAGGGGGCTATGATCAGCCCCAGCATTTT. Its translation is CASSVRFSGTGGYDQPQHF.

The chain combines TRBV5-1 with TRBJ2-4; D perhaps matches TRBD2 (6 bases). The germline V gene encodes CDR1 SGHRS and CDR2 YFSETQ. The CDR3 is 16 residues long. Trimming shortened V by 0 bases and J by 1 base, and 11 bases separated the two germline ends. The CDR3 sequence is CASSLGLGGAKNIQYF. The DNA for the CDR3 is TGCGCCAGCAGCTTGGGACTAGGCGGCGCCAAAAACATTCAGTACTTC.

This clonotype was recorded at least ten times. The chain carries TRBV29-1 and TRBJ2-4; D might be TRBD1 (7 bases). CDR3 length: 14 residues. CDR1 and CDR2 (germline): SQVTM, ANQGSEA. Between the trimmed V and J ends, which lost 4 bases and 4 bases, there was a span of 14 bases. The CDR3 spells CSVGSRGAKNIQYF. The CDR3 bases are TGCAGCGTTGGGTCCAGGGGGGCTAAAAACATTCAGTACTTC.

This sequence joins TRBV9 and TRBJ2-3; TRBD2 matches at 8 bases. Germline CDR1 is SGDLS and CDR2 is YYNGEE. The V segment lost 2 bases and the J segment 4 bases; nucleotides outside the gene matches: 9. The CDR3 is 16 residues long. CDR3 residues: CASSVGIAGRADTQYF. CDR3 bases: TGTGCCAGCAGCGTGGGAATAGCGGGAAGGGCAGATACGCAGTATTTT.

The chain recombines TRBV19 with TRBJ1-5; 10 bases fit TRBD1. This CDR3 is 16 amino acids long. The V and J ends lost 10 bases and 3 bases, in that order; junction bases with no gene match: 12. CDR1 LNHDA and CDR2 SQIVND come from the germline V gene (reference sequence). CDR3 region: CATYKGQGFPNQPQHF. The CDR3 DNA sequence: TGTGCCACCTATAAGGGACAGGGGTTTCCCAATCAGCCCCAGCATTTT.

The rearrangement joins TRBV11-2 to TRBJ2-7; 11 positions match TRBD2. Germline V gene lookup returns CDR1 SGHAT and CDR2 FQNNGV. Trimming took 4 bases from V and 3 from J; bases not matched to a gene: 5. The CDR3 has 15 residues. This CDR3 reads CASSSLAGAHYEQYF. The DNA for the CDR3 is TGTGCCAGCAGCTCACTAGCGGGGGCACACTACGAGCAGTACTTC.

The rearrangement links TRBV12-3 or TRBV12-4 to TRBJ1-5; possibly TRBD1 for D (5 bases). The CDR3 length is 12 residues. The V end was cut by 11 bases, the J end by 11 bases, with 19 bases between. The CDR3 reads CAGMLGTWSQHF. CDR3 in DNA: TGTGCCGGCATGCTAGGGACGTGGTCCCAGCATTTT.

The V and J genes are TRBV6-5 and TRBJ2-5, with 7 bases fitting TRBD2. V shed 4 bases, J shed 13 bases, and the junction held 21 bases outside the gene matches. From germline, CDR1 is MNHEY and CDR2 SVGAGI. The CDR3 spans 16 residues. The CDR3 nucleotides are TGTGCCAGCAGTTTCACAATACTAGCGCCTACCTACGAGCGGTACTTC. Translated, it gives CASSFTILAPTYERYF.

J is TRBJ2-1 and V is TRBV27; D is possibly TRBD2 (5 bases). This CDR3 is built from 15 residues. V lost 5 bases and J lost 0, with 11 bases in between. CDR1 MNHEY and CDR2 SMNVEV come from the germline V gene (reference sequence). The CDR3 coding sequence is TGTGCCAGCAGTCCTAGACTACCCTCCTACAATGAGCAGTTCTTC. Its translation is CASSPRLPSYNEQFF.

The V gene is TRBV12-3 or TRBV12-4, the J gene TRBJ1-6; the D is unclear. CDR3 size: 14 residues. V gave up 2 bases and J gave up 7 bases, with 9 bases separating them. The chain's CDR3 is CASSLKGGNSPLHF. The CDR3 bases are TGTGCCAGCAGTTTAAAGGGAGGGAATTCACCCCTCCACTTT.

About this clonotype: A much larger clone differs by one base, so this may be a read error. V gene TRBV7-2 combines with J gene TRBJ1-1; the D is unclear. V was cut by 2 bases and J by 4 bases, with 11 bases left in between. The germline V gene has CDR1 SGHTA and CDR2 FQGNSA. CDR3 length: 14 residues. CDR3: CASSLTAAGTEAFF. In DNA, the CDR3 is TGTGCCAGCAGCTTAACCGCAGCAGGCACTGAAGCTTTCTTT.

This chain connects TRBV7-9 to TRBJ1-4; 8 bases match TRBD1. Germline values: CDR1 SEHNR, CDR2 FQNEAQ (reference sequence). The length of the CDR3 is 16 residues. The trim removed 5 bases at V and 6 bases at J, leaving 11 bases unmatched. CDR3 bases: TGTGCCAGCAGCCCGTATCGACAGGGGCCAGATGAAAAACTGTTTTTT. This translates into CASSPYRQGPDEKLFF. Full variable domain (missing parts from reference TRBV7-9 and TRBJ1-4): DTGVSQNPRHKITKRGQNVTFRCDPISEHNRLYWYRQTLGQGPEFLTYFQNEAQLEKSRLLSDRFSAERPKGSFSTLEIQRTEQGDSAMYLCASSPYRQGPDEKLFFGSGTQLSVL.

CDR3 sequence: CASSGDSRNPNNEQFF. The CDR3 nucleotides read TGTGCCAGCAGTGGGGACAGCCGCAACCCCAACAATGAGCAGTTCTTC. V is TRBV2 and J is TRBJ2-1, with 7 positions matching TRBD1. The CDR3 extends over 16 amino acids. CDR1 SNHLY and CDR2 FYNNEI come from the germline V gene. After removal of 4 bases from V and 5 bases from J, the junction contained 11 bases not matched to a gene.

This clonotype came up a few times. This sequence joins TRBV9 and TRBJ2-7; D perhaps matches TRBD2 (6 bases). CDR1 SGDLS and CDR2 YYNGEE come from the germline V gene. The length of the CDR3 is 15 residues. The V gene lost 0 bases and the J gene lost 2 bases, with 12 bases spanning the gap. The CDR3 bases are TGTGCCAGCAGCGTAGATACTAGCCGGACCTACGAGCAGTACTTC. The encoded protein is CASSVDTSRTYEQYF.